The 21 T cell receptor beta chains given below trace back to one sample, sequenced in a study of T cell responses to AZD1222 COVID-19 vaccine. The method was immunoSEQ multiplex PCR; TCRdb's version includes in-frame clones alone and lacks a portion of them. The sample consists of 180,000 or so clones, about 93% of them appearing once. Sequences were derived from peripheral blood, sampled 28 days after the second dose of the MenACWY control vaccine. The source of these receptors is an adult who received the MenACWY meningococcal vaccine as a control.

This clone has a single count. The chain couples TRBV6-5 to TRBJ1-1, with TRBD1 matching over 8 bases. Germline V gives CDR1 MNHEY, CDR2 SVGAGI. CDR3 length: 15 amino acids. Trimming at V came to 6 bases and at J to 11 bases, leaving 17 bases not matched to a gene. For the CDR3, the DNA is TGTGCCAGCAGCCAAGAGGGTGGGACAGGTTGGATCGCTTTCTTT. Protein: CASSQEGGTGWIAFF.

The CDR3 DNA reads as TGCGCCAGCAGCCAAGATTCCCATGATGAGAACACTGAAGCTTTCTTT. Its protein product is CASSQDSHDENTEAFF. The chain employs TRBV4-3 and TRBJ1-1; D gene ambiguous. Trimming cost V 0 bases and J 1 base, with 12 bases left between them. This CDR3 has 16 residues. Germline CDR1 and CDR2: LGHNA and YSLEER.

The chain has TRBV19 and TRBJ2-1, with TRBD1 matching over 9 bases. The CDR3 is 12 residues long. CDR1 is LNHDA and CDR2 is SQIVND in the germline V gene (reference sequence). J gave up 15 bases and V 7 bases, and 10 bases lay outside the gene matches. For the CDR3, the DNA is TGTGCCAGTAACTCTCCCGGGACAGGGTTGTTCTTC. Its translation is CASNSPGTGLFF. Based on the CDR3 plus reference TRBV19 and TRBJ2-1, the full variable domain is DGGITQSPKYLFRKEGQNVTLSCEQNLNHDAMYWYRQDPGQGLRLIYYSQIVNDFQKGDIAEGYSVSREKKESFPLTVTSAQKNPTAFYLCASNSPGTGLFFGPGTRLTVL.

This chain uses TRBV11-2 with TRBJ2-1; 8 bases are a match to TRBD2. The CDR3 consists of 13 residues. CDR1 SGHAT and CDR2 FQNNGV come from the germline V gene. V lost 3 bases, J lost 7 bases, and 2 bases stayed unmatched. The CDR3 is CASSFSGVNEQFF. The CDR3 DNA reads as TGTGCCAGCAGCTTTAGCGGGGTAAATGAGCAGTTCTTC.

This sequence joins TRBV5-1 and TRBJ2-3; 8 nucleotides line up with TRBD2. CDR1 and CDR2 from the germline V gene are SGHRS and YFSETQ. V was pared by 2 bases and J by 2 bases, with 7 bases of the junction left unmatched. CDR3 length: 16 residues. The CDR3 DNA sequence: TGCGCCAGCAGCTTCCTTAGCGGGGCATTCACAGATACGCAGTATTTT. Translation: CASSFLSGAFTDTQYF.

This chain joins TRBV4-1 and TRBJ1-6; D may be TRBD1 (6 bases). V was trimmed by 6 bases and J by 6 bases, leaving 9 bases between them. Germline V gene sequence: CDR1 MGHRA, CDR2 YSYEKL. The CDR3 is made up of 13 amino acids. As DNA, the CDR3 is TGCGCCAGCAGACAGGGTGGTAATTCACCCCTCCACTTT. It is translated as CASRQGGNSPLHF.

This chain links TRBV24-1 with TRBJ1-4, with a weak D call TRBD1 (5 bases). V was cut by 3 bases and J by 11 bases, with 18 bases left in between. The CDR3 has 15 amino acids. Germline V gene sequence: CDR1 KGHDR, CDR2 SFDVKD. Here the CDR3 DNA reads TGTGCCACCAGTGATCGGGGGTACAGAGGCTGGAAACTGTTTTTT. This gives the protein CATSDRGYRGWKLFF.

CDR3 sequence reads: CASRAQGLSTDTQYF. CDR3 DNA: TGTGCCAGCAGAGCACAAGGGCTTAGCACAGATACGCAGTATTTT. The V and J genes are TRBV9 and TRBJ2-3; D is unresolved. CDR1 SGDLS and CDR2 YYNGEE come from the germline V gene. The CDR3 has 15 amino acids. The V and J ends lost 5 bases and 0 bases respectively, with 13 bases between them.

The chain links TRBV7-9 to TRBJ1-1, with 7 bases that match TRBD1. CDR1 and CDR2 (germline): SEHNR, FQNEAQ (reference sequence). V dropped 5 bases and J dropped 0; count of bases not matched to a gene: 6. CDR3 length: 15 residues. The CDR3 sequence: CASSPPTGMNTEAFF. CDR3 bases: TGTGCCAGCAGCCCACCGACAGGGATGAACACTGAAGCTTTCTTT.

The genes are TRBV2 and TRBJ1-2, with 7 bases matching TRBD1. After removal of 4 bases from V and 6 bases from J, the junction contained 8 bases not matched to a gene. The CDR3 is 14 residues long. The germline V gene encodes CDR1 SNHLY and CDR2 FYNNEI. CDR3 residues: CASSGKKTGNGYTF. The CDR3 DNA follows: TGTGCCAGCAGTGGCAAAAAGACAGGGAATGGCTACACCTTC.

The chain recombines TRBV10-3 with TRBJ1-1; unclear D gene. The CDR3 spans 15 residues. Trimming removed 0 bases from V and 4 bases from J, with 12 bases in between. Germline-derived CDR1 and CDR2 are ENHRY and SYGVKD. CDR3 bases: TGTGCCATCAGTGAGTCGACTAGCGCGGGCACTGAAGCTTTCTTT. This encodes CAISESTSAGTEAFF.

The rearrangement joins TRBV18 to TRBJ1-3; D unresolved. Germline CDR1 is KGHSH and CDR2 is LQKENI. Trimming shortened V by 2 bases and J by 1 base, and 15 bases separated the two germline ends. The length of the CDR3 is 17 residues. The CDR3: CASSPALSLKSGNTIYF. Here the CDR3 DNA reads TGTGCCAGCTCACCAGCCCTGTCCTTGAAGTCTGGAAACACCATATATTTT.

The V gene is TRBV15, the J gene TRBJ1-1; no definite D call. Trimming cost V 0 bases and J 1 base, with 6 bases left between them. Looked up from germline, CDR1 is LNHNV and CDR2 is YYDKDF (reference sequence). The CDR3 spans 14 residues. CDR3 in DNA: TGTGCCACCAGCAGAGATTTGGGGAACACTGAAGCTTTCTTT. Protein sequence: CATSRDLGNTEAFF.

This rearrangement joins TRBV5-4 to TRBJ2-2, with D possibly being TRBD1 (6 bases). Germline CDR1 and CDR2: SGHNT and YYREEE (reference sequence). Trimming pared 6 bases from V and 3 bases from J, leaving 15 bases between. This CDR3 is 15 amino acids long. CDR3 in amino acids: CASNKQGRDTGELFF. For the CDR3, the DNA is TGTGCCAGCAACAAACAGGGTCGGGACACCGGGGAGCTGTTTTTT.

The chain links TRBV19 to TRBJ2-6; D remains unclear. The germline gives CDR1 LNHDA, CDR2 SQIVND (reference sequence). The CDR3 runs 15 residues. Trimming cost V 1 base and J 1 base, with 5 bases left between them. The CDR3 is CASSIGGSGANVLTF. CDR3 bases: TGTGCCAGTAGTATAGGGGGTTCTGGGGCCAACGTCCTGACTTTC.

The chain carries TRBV3-1 (or the pseudogene TRBV3-2) and TRBJ2-5, with D possibly matching TRBD2 (5 bases). The CDR3 consists of 12 residues. The germline gives CDR1 LGHDT, CDR2 YNNKEL (reference sequence). V was pared by 3 bases and J by 7 bases, with 9 bases between. CDR3: CASSQVRGTQYF. For the CDR3, the DNA is TGTGCCAGCAGCCAGGTCCGGGGGACCCAGTACTTC.

The chain recombines TRBV5-6 with TRBJ2-1; 8 positions agree with TRBD1. CDR3 length: 15 residues. Germline CDR1 and CDR2: SGHDT and YYEEEE. V trimming: 2 bases; J trimming: 3 bases; junction bases outside the gene matches: 4. The CDR3 reads CASSFTGGNYNEQFF. CDR3 coding DNA: TGTGCCAGCAGCTTCACAGGGGGTAACTACAATGAGCAGTTCTTC.

The chain combines TRBV6-6 with TRBJ1-1; 7 positions agree with TRBD1. V shed 6 bases and J 4 bases; nucleotides not matched to a gene: 8. CDR1 and CDR2 from the germline V gene are MNHNY and SVGAGI (reference sequence). The CDR3 consists of 14 residues. CDR3: CASSFSGGGTEAFF. The CDR3 DNA reads TGTGCCAGCAGCTTTTCAGGGGGGGGCACTGAAGCTTTCTTT.

The gene calls are TRBV28 and TRBJ2-2; D possibly corresponds to TRBD1 (6 bases). In germline, CDR1 is MDHEN, CDR2 SYDVKM. The CDR3 has 14 residues. V was cut by 6 bases and J by 4 bases, with 12 bases left in between. The chain's CDR3 is CASRFTGTTGELFF. CDR3 coding DNA: TGTGCCAGCAGATTCACAGGGACCACCGGGGAGCTGTTTTTT.

This chain joins TRBV3-1 (or the pseudogene TRBV3-2) and TRBJ1-1; D ambiguous. Germline V gene data show CDR1 as LGHDT and CDR2 as YNNKEL (reference sequence). This CDR3 spans 15 amino acids. Trimming removed 0 bases at V and 2 bases at J, with 10 bases between. CDR3 nucleotide sequence: TGTGCCAGCAGCCAAGATTTATGGACTAACACTGAAGCTTTCTTT. Residues: CASSQDLWTNTEAFF.

This clone has a single count. J is TRBJ2-2 and V is TRBV15, with D uncertain. The CDR3 has 15 amino acids. V was cut by 0 bases and J by 6 bases, with 11 bases left in between. Germline V gene sequence: CDR1 LNHNV, CDR2 YYDKDF (reference sequence). CDR3 sequence (DNA): TGTGCCACCAGCAGAGATATTGGGCGGTCCGGGGAGCTGTTTTTT. This sequence encodes CATSRDIGRSGELFF.